This T cell receptor beta chain derives from a study of OX40 agonist ivuxolimab in advanced cancers. Assay used: immunoSEQ multiplex PCR; TCRdb lists only in-frame clones, some missing. Among approximately 32,000 clones listed, roughly 88% were seen once. The clonotype was recovered from an adult with an advanced solid tumor such as melanoma, head and neck, liver or kidney cancer. Sequenced here: CD4+ or CD8+ T cells sorted from blood, sampled in a trial of the OX40 agonist ivuxolimab.

CDR3 sequence: CASGPNINEQYF. CDR3 nucleotide sequence: TGTGCCAGCGGGCCAAACATCAACGAGCAGTACTTC. The genes are TRBV2 and TRBJ2-7; no clear D gene. V lost 8 bases and J 5 bases, leaving 13 bases between the germline ends. Germline CDR1 is SNHLY and CDR2 is FYNNEI. The CDR3 contains 12 residues.